Presented here are 2 T cell receptor beta chains from one specimen sequenced in a study of regulatory T cells in long-lasting Graves disease. Time point specified: persistent/refractory GD, antithyroid drugs over 5 years with positive TRAb. RNA extracted from PBMCs served as the sequencing template. CDR3-region Arm-PCR and iRepertoire HTBI primers produced the TCR beta libraries. TCRdb recomputed calls from the multiplex PCR reads with MiXCR, one row per CDR3 protein. Of over 250,000 distinct CDR3 sequences listed, 22% are singletons. Here the sequenced sample was peripheral blood mononuclear cells (PBMCs), taken when the disease was refractory, from a patient treated with antithyroid drugs. The receptor set was obtained from a female donor with Graves disease.

This clonotype has a single count. A read error may be the cause here, since a much bigger clone is one base away. In nucleotides, the CDR3 is TGTGCCAGCATCCCGGGGGGAGGCGATGAAAAACTGTTTTTT. It is translated as CASIPGGGDEKLFF. V usage is TRBV3-1 and J usage is TRBJ1-4; D might be TRBD1 (5 bases). Trimming stripped 7 bases from V and 6 bases from J, with 15 bases between. CDR1 and CDR2 from the germline V gene are LGHDT and YNNKEL (reference sequence). CDR3 size: 14 residues.

The chain employs TRBV4-2 and TRBJ2-3; D is ambiguous. Between the trimmed V and J ends, which lost 6 bases and 4 bases, there was a span of 11 bases. CDR1 is LGHNA and CDR2 is YNFKEQ in the germline V gene. The CDR3 covers 13 residues. The CDR3 sequence: CASRPRLADTQYF. The CDR3 DNA reads as TGTGCCAGCAGGCCTAGGTTAGCAGATACGCAGTATTTT.